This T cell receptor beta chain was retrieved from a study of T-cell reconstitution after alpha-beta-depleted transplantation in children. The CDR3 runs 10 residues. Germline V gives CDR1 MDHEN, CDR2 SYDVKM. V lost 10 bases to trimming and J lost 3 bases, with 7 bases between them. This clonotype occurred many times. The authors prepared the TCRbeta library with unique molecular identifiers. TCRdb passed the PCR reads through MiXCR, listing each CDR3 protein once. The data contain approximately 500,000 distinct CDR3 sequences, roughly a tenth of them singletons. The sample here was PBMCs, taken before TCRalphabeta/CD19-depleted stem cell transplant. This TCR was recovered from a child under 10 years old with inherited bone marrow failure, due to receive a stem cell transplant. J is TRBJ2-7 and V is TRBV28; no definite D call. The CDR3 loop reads CAIGLYEQYF. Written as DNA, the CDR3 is TGTGCCATAGGGCTCTACGAGCAGTACTTC.